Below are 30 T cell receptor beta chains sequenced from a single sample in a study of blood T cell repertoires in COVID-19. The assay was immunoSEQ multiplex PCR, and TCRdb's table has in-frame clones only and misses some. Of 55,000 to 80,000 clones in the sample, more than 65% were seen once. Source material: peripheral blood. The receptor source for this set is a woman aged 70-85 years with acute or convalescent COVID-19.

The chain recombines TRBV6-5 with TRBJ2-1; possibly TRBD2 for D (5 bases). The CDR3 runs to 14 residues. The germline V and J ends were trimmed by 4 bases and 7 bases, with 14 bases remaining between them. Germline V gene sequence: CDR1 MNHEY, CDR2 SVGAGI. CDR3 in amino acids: CASSLVGVGNEQFF. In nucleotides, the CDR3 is TGTGCCAGCAGTTTAGTCGGGGTGGGGAATGAGCAGTTCTTC.

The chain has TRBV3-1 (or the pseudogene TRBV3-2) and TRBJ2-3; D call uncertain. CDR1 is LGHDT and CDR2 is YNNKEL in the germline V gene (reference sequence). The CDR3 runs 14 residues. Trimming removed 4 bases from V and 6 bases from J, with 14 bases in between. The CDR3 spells CASSPGYLLDTQYF. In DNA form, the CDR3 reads TGTGCCAGCAGCCCCGGGTACCTTCTGGATACGCAGTATTTT.

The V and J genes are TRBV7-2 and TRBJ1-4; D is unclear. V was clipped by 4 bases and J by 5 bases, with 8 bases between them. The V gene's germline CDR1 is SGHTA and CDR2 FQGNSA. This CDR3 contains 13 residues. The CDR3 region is CASSSNTNEKLFF. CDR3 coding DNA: TGTGCCAGCAGCTCCAACACAAATGAAAAACTGTTTTTT.

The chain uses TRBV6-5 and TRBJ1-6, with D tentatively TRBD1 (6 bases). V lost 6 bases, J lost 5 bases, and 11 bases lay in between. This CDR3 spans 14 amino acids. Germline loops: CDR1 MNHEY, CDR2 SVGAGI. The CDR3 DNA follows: TGTGCCAGCAGAGGACAGAGCGATAATTCACCCCTCCACTTT. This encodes CASRGQSDNSPLHF.

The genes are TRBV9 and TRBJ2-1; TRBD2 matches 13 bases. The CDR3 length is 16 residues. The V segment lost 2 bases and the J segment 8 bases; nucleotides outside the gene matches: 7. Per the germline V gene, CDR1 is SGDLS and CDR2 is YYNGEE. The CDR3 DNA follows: TGTGCCAGCAGCGTGCAACTAGCGGGAGGGCCAGATGAGCAGTTCTTC. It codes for CASSVQLAGGPDEQFF.

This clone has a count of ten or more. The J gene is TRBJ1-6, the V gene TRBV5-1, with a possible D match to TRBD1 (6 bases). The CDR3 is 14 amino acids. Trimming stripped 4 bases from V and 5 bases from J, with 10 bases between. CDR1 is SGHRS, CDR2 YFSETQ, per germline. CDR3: CASSLRTDNSPLHF. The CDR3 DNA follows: TGCGCCAGCAGCCTGCGGACAGATAATTCACCCCTCCACTTT.

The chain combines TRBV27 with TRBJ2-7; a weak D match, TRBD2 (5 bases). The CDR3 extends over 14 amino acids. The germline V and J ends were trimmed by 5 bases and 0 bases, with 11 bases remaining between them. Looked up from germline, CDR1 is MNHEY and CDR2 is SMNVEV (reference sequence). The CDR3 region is CASSGYGGSYEQYF. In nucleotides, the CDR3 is TGTGCCAGCAGTGGTTACGGAGGCTCCTACGAGCAGTACTTC.

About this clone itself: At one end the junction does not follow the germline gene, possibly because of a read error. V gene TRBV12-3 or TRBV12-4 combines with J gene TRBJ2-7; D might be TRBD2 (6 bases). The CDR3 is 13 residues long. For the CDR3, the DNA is TGTGCCAGCAGTTTCACTAGCTCCCACGAGCAGTACTTC. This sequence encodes CASSFTSSHEQYF.

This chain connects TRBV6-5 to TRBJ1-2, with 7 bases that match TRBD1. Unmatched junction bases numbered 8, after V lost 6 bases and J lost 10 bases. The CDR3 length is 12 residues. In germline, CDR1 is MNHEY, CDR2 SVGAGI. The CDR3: CASRRGGAAYTF. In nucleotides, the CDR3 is TGTGCCAGCAGGAGAGGGGGCGCGGCCTACACCTTC.

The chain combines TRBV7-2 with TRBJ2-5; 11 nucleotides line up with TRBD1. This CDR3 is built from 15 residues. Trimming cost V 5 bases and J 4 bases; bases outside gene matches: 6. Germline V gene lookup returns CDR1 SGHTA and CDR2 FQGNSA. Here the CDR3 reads CASSGLGTGGETQYF. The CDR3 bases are TGTGCCAGCAGCGGCCTCGGGACAGGGGGAGAGACCCAGTACTTC. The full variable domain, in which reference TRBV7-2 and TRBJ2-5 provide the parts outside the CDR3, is GAGVSQSPSNKVTEKGKDVELRCDPISGHTALYWYRQSLGQGLEFLIYFQGNSAPDKSGLPSDRFSAERTGGSVSTLTIQRTQQEDSAVYLCASSGLGTGGETQYFGPGTRLLVL.

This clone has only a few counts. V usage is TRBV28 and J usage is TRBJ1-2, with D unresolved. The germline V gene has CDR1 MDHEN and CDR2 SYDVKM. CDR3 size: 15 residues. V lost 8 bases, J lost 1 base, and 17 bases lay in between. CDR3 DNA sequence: TGTGCCAGCTCCGGTGTTGGTACGGTTAACTATGGCTACACCTTC. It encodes CASSGVGTVNYGYTF.

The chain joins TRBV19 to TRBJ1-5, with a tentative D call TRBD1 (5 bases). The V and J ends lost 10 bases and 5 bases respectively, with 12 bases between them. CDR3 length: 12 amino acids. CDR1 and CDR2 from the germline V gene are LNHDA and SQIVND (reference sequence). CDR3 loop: CATADRDQPQHF. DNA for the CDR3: TGTGCCACCGCAGACAGAGATCAGCCCCAGCATTTT.

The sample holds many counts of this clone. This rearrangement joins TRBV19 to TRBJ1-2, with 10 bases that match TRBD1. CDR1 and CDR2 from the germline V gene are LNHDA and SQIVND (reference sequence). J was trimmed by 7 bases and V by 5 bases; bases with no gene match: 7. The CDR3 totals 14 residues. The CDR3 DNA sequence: TGTGCCAGTAGTCCCCGGGACAGGGGATCTGGCTACACCTTC. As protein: CASSPRDRGSGYTF.

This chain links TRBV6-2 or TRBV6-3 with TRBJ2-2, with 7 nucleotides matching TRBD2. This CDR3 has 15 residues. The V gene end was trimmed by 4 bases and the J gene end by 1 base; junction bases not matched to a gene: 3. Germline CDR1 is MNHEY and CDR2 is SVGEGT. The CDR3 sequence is CASSSPSGNTGELFF. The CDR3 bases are TGTGCCAGCAGTTCGCCTAGCGGGAACACCGGGGAGCTGTTTTTT.

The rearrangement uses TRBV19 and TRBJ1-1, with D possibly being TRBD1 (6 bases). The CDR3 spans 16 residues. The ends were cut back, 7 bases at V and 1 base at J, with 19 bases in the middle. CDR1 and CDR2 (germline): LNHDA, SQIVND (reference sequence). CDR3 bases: TGTGCCAGTACTAAACAAAAAGGACAGTCGAACACTGAAGCTTTCTTT. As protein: CASTKQKGQSNTEAFF.

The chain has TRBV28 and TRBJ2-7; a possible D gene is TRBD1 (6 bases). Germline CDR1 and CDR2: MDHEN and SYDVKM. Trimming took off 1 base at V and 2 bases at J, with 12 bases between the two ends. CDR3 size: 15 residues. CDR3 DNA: TGTGCCAGCAGTTTATTTGGGGACATAGCCTACGAGCAGTACTTC. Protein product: CASSLFGDIAYEQYF.

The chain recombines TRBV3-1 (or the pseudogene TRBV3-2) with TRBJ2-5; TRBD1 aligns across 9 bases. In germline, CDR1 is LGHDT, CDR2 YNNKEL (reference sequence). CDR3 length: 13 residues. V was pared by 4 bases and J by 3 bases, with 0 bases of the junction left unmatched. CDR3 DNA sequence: TGTGCCAGCAGCCGGACAGGGGAAGAGACCCAGTACTTC. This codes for CASSRTGEETQYF.

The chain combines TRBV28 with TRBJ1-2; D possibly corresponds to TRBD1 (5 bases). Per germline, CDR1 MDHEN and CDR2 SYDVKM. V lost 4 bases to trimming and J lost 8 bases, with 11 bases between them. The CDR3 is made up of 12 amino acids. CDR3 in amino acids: CASSWGLGGYTF. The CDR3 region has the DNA TGTGCCAGCAGTTGGGGCCTGGGCGGCTACACCTTC.

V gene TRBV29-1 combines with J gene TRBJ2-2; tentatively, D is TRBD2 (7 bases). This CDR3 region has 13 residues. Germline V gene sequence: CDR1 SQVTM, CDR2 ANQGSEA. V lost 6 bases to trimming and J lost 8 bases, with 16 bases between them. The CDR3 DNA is TGCAGCGTCCTACTTGGGGGGGCTGGGGAGCTGTTTTTT. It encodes CSVLLGGAGELFF.

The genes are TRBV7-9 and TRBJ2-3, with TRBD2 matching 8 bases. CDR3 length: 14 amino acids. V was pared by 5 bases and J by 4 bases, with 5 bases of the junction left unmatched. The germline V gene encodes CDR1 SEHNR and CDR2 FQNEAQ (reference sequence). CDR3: CASSTGLAADTQYF. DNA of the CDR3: TGTGCCAGCAGCACCGGACTAGCTGCAGATACGCAGTATTTT.

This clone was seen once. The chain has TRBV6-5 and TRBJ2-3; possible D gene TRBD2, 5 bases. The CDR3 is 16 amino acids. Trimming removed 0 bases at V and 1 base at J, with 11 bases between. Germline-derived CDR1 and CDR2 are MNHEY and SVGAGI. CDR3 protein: CASSYSAGGGTDTQYF. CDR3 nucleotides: TGTGCCAGCAGTTACTCTGCGGGTGGGGGCACAGATACGCAGTATTTT.

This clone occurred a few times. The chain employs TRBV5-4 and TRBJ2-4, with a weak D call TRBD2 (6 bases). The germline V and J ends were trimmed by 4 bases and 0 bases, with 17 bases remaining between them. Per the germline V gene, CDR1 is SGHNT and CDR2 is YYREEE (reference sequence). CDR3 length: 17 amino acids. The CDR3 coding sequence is TGTGCCAGCAGCCAAACGGGCGGGGCCATAGCCAAAAACATTCAGTACTTC. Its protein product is CASSQTGGAIAKNIQYF.

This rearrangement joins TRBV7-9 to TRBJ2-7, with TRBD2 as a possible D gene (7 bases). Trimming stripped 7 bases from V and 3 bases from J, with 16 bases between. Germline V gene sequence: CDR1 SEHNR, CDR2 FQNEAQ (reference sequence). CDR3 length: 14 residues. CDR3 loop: CASTVGGEGYEQYF. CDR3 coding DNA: TGTGCCAGCACCGTAGGGGGGGAGGGCTACGAGCAGTACTTC.

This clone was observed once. The CDR3 region has the DNA TGTGCCAGCAGCTTAAGTGAGGTCTCGAACACCGGGGAGCTGTTTTTT. Its translation: CASSLSEVSNTGELFF. The chain couples TRBV7-8 to TRBJ2-2; D remains unclear. Germline loops: CDR1 SGHVS, CDR2 FQNEAQ. CDR3 length: 16 residues. The V end lost 2 bases, the J end lost 0 bases, and 10 bases lay between the germline ends.

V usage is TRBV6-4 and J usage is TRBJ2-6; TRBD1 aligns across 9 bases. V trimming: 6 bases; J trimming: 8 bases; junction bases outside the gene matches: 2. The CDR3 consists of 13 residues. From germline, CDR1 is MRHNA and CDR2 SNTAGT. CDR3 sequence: CASRGTGSNVLTF. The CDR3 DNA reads TGTGCCAGCAGGGGGACAGGGTCCAACGTCCTGACTTTC.

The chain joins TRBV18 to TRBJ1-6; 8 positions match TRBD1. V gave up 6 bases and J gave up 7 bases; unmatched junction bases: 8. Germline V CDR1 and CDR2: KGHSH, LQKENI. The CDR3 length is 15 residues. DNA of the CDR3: TGTGCCAGCTCCCCCGGACAGGGTCCAAATTCACCCCTCCACTTT. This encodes CASSPGQGPNSPLHF.

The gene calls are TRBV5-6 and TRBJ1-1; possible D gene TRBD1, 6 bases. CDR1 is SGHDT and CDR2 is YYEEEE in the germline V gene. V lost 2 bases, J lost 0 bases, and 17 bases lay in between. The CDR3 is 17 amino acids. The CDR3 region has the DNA TGTGCCAGCAGCTTCCGACAGGCAAGGGGGATGAACACTGAAGCTTTCTTT. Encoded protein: CASSFRQARGMNTEAFF.

CDR3 sequence reads: CATSRDQGAGRLDIQYF. DNA of the CDR3: TGTGCCACCAGCAGAGACCAGGGGGCCGGACGGTTGGACATTCAGTACTTC. V is TRBV15 and J is TRBJ2-4; TRBD1 matches 8 bases. The CDR3 spans 17 residues. Germline CDR1 and CDR2: LNHNV and YYDKDF (reference sequence). After removal of 0 bases from V and 8 bases from J, the junction contained 12 bases not matched to a gene.

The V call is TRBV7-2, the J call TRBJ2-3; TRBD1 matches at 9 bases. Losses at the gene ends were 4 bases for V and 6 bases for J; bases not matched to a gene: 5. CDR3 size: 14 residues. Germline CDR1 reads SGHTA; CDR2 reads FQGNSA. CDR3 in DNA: TGTGCCAGCAGCTCCCACAGGGGGCTTGATACGCAGTATTTT. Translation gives CASSSHRGLDTQYF.

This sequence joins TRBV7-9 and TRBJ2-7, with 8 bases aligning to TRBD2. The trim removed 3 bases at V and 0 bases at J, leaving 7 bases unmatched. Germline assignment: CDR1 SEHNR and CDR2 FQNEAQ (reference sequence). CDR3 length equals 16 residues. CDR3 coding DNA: TGTGCCAGCAGCTTCGTCGGCGGGGGGAGCTCCTACGAGCAGTACTTC. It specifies CASSFVGGGSSYEQYF. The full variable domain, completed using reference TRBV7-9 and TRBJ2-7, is DTGVSQNPRHKITKRGQNVTFRCDPISEHNRLYWYRQTLGQGPEFLTYFQNEAQLEKSRLLSDRFSAERPKGSFSTLEIQRTEQGDSAMYLCASSFVGGGSSYEQYFGPGTRLTVT.